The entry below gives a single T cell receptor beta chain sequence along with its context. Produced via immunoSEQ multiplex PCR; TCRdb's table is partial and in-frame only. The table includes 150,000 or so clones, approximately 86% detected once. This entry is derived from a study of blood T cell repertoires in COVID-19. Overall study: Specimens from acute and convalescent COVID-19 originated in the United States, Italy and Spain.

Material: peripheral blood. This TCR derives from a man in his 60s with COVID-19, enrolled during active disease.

The CDR3 spells CASSYGGQGVQPQHF. In DNA form, the CDR3 reads TGTGCCAGCAGTTACGGTGGACAGGGGGTGCAGCCCCAGCATTTT. The chain employs TRBV6-6 and TRBJ1-5; TRBD1 matches at 10 bases. Unmatched junction bases numbered 5, after V lost 2 bases and J lost 7 bases. The CDR3 consists of 15 residues. Germline CDR1 and CDR2: MNHNY and SVGAGI (reference sequence).